This T cell receptor beta chain was recovered during a study of blood T cell repertoires in COVID-19. As for the study in general: The United States, Italy and Spain provided the acute and convalescent COVID-19 samples. Sample material is recorded as cDNA or gDNA derived from T cells, B-cell-depleted T cells, or PBMCs.

As processed by the authors: The assay estimated nucleated cells by amplifying reference gene primers. The repertoire was sequenced with immunoSEQ multiplex PCR; TCRdb's copy has only in-frame clones and lacks some. V, J and clone size are those of that table, while D and trimming were read from the DNA. The sample includes roughly 120,000 clones, approximately 90% of them seen just once. The sample taken for sequencing was peripheral blood. The receptor comes from a human donor in a cohort sampled during active COVID-19.

CDR3 protein: CASSPNRQGSYEQYF. For the CDR3, the DNA is TGTGCCAGCAGTCCCAACCGACAGGGCTCCTACGAGCAGTACTTC. The V call is TRBV6-2 or TRBV6-3, the J call TRBJ2-7; 7 bases match TRBD1. V trimming: 5 bases; J trimming: 0 bases; junction bases outside the gene matches: 7. This CDR3 spans 15 amino acids. Germline V lookup: CDR1 MNHEY, CDR2 SVGEGT.